The rows below give T cell receptor beta chains drawn from one sample of a study of CXCR3-negative and CXCR3-positive naive CD8 T cells. TCRdb reprocessed the 5' RACE reads, keeping one entry per CDR3 protein, no DNA. This table holds about 82,000 distinct CDR3 sequences. The sample taken for sequencing was naive CXCR3- CD8+ T cells from blood. These receptors originate from a human donor in good health. Some clones in this sample may be carry-over from other donors' samples. Both conserved end residues are part of each CDR3.

V	J	length	CDR3
TRBV7-9	TRBJ2-7	13	CASARGQLHEQYF
TRBV7-9	TRBJ2-1	15	CASSSPGQHNIEQFF
TRBV7-3	TRBJ2-7	16	CASSLTGTAPTYEQYF
TRBV12-3/TRBV12-4	TRBJ2-5	16	CASSSSGGPWQETQYF
TRBV3-1	TRBJ2-5	14	CASSLLADQETQYF
TRBV6-6	TRBJ2-7	13	CASSYVLNYEQYF
TRBV27	TRBJ2-1	13	CASSRDRLHEQFF
TRBV2	TRBJ1-1	16	CASSEGGRPMNTEAFF
TRBV29-1	TRBJ2-7	13	CSVGQGSSYEQYF
TRBV12-3/TRBV12-4	TRBJ1-5	14	CASSPDRVLQPQHF
TRBV3-1	TRBJ2-1	17	CASSQESSLDRYNEQFF
TRBV7-9	TRBJ1-5	16	CASSLAPDRDDQPQHF
TRBV4-1	TRBJ1-1	14	CASSQRASNTEAFF
TRBV19	TRBJ2-3	14	CASSMVTGADTQYF
TRBV19	TRBJ1-5	16	CASSITRGVGDQPQHF
TRBV6-6	TRBJ1-5	16	CASSLPGWDLEQPQHF
TRBV21-1	TRBJ1-5	14	CASSKSRGNQPQHF
TRBV4-3	TRBJ2-6	16	CASSQAAGSGANVLTF
TRBV25-1	TRBJ2-5	15	CASSEYFRFQETQYF
TRBV7-6	TRBJ2-7	16	CASSLEGRTFSYEQYF
TRBV11-2	TRBJ2-1	15	CASSFGTGIYNEQFF
TRBV5-1	TRBJ2-7	14	CASSQGLSSYEQYF
TRBV7-6	TRBJ2-2	12	CASRWGDGELFF
TRBV19	TRBJ1-2	15	CASSLDRGPIDGYTF
TRBV7-2	TRBJ2-5	17	CASSANRGLLREETQYF
TRBV20-1	TRBJ1-1	13	CSARVGMNTEAFF
TRBV7-9	TRBJ1-2	14	CATTFRDGISAGTF
TRBV12-3/TRBV12-4	TRBJ1-2	13	CASSLGQVYGYTF
TRBV4-1	TRBJ1-4	17	CASSQPGQGATNEKLFF
TRBV4-1	TRBJ2-5	16	CASSQVASGREETQYF
TRBV29-1	TRBJ1-1	14	CSVREGGRHTEAFF
TRBV7-9	TRBJ2-7	15	CASSLGAGNGGEQYF
TRBV29-1	TRBJ2-1	16	CSVEGEFEGSYNEQFF
TRBV29-1	TRBJ2-1	13	CSVAPGGYNEQFF
TRBV20-1	TRBJ2-7	15	CSARDLESGFYEQYF
TRBV3-1	TRBJ1-2	12	CASSPGYYGYTF
TRBV7-9	TRBJ1-2	15	CASSGLRRANYGYTF
TRBV20-1	TRBJ1-5	14	CSARDNSGNQPQHF
TRBV7-3	TRBJ2-7	14	CASSPGQGDYEQYF
TRBV5-1	TRBJ2-2	14	CASSLRENTGELFF
TRBV19	TRBJ1-2	13	CASMEGDDYGYTF
TRBV14	TRBJ2-1	14	CASSPATSYNEQFF
TRBV5-1	TRBJ2-7	16	CASRPPASGSFHEQYF
TRBV29-1	TRBJ1-2	13	CSVRDPGGDGYTF
TRBV13	TRBJ2-1	14	CASSSRDRDDEQFF